Reported below is one TCR beta chain. What it recognizes is unknown. This entry comes from a study of memory CD4+ T cells and cytomegalovirus serostatus. Single viable CD3+CD4+CD8-CD45RO+ cells were sorted as the memory CD4+ T cells. V was cut by 5 bases and J by 6 bases, with 11 bases left in between. This CDR3 spans 13 amino acids. CDR1 is SGHTA and CDR2 is FQGTGA in the germline V gene. In the original workflow: Out-of-frame sequences were removed, leaving about 2,300,000 distinct TCRbeta sequences. Sequenced by immunoSEQ multiplex PCR; TCRdb stores in-frame clones only, minus some. V and J calls and clone size are as listed in that table; D and trimming were resolved from the DNA. The sample consists of tens of thousands of clones, 82% of them appearing once. Overall study findings and caveats: Each of approximately 61 CMV-associated TCRbeta sequences occurred in one to five individuals.

Input material: memory CD4+ T cells from blood. The TCR sequence derives from an adult in good health and CMV-seronegative. The chain links TRBV7-3 to TRBJ2-1; D might be TRBD2 (7 bases). In DNA form, the CDR3 reads TGTGCCAGCAGCCCGGCGGGGGCCAATGAGCAGTTCTTC. The encoded protein is CASSPAGANEQFF.